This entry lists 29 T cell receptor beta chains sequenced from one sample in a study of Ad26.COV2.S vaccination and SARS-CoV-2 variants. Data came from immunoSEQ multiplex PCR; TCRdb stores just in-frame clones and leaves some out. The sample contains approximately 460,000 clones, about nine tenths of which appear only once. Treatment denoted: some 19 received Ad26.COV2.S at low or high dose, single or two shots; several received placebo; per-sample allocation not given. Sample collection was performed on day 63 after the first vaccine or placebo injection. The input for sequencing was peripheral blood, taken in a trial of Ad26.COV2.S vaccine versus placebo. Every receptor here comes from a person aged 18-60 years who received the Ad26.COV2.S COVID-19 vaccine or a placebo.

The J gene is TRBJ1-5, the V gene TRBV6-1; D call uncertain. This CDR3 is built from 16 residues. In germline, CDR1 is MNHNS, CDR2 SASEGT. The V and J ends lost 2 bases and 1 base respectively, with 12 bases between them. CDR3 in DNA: TGTGCCAGCAGTGAAAGTGGGCAGACCAGCAATCAGCCCCAGCATTTT. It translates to CASSESGQTSNQPQHF.

CDR3 in DNA: TGTGCCAGCAGCCAAGATCTACTAGCGGGAACCGGGGAGCTGTTTTTT. Translating gives CASSQDLLAGTGELFF. J is TRBJ2-2 and V is TRBV3-1 (or the pseudogene TRBV3-2); TRBD2 matches 10 bases. The CDR3 contains 16 residues. Germline CDR1 LGHDT, CDR2 YNNKEL (reference sequence). Trimming removed 0 bases from V and 5 bases from J; junction bases left unmatched: 3.

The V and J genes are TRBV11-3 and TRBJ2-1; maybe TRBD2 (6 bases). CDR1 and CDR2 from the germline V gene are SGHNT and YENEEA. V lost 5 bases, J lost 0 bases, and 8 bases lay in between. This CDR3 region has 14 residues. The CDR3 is CASSATSSYNEQFF. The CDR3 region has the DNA TGTGCCAGCAGCGCGACTAGCTCCTACAATGAGCAGTTCTTC.

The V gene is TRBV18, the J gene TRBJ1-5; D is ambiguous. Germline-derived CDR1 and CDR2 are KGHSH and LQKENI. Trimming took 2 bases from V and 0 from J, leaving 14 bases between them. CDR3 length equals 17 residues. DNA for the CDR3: TGTGCCAGCTCACCATTGGGGTTTTCCGATAGCAATCAGCCCCAGCATTTT. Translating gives CASSPLGFSDSNQPQHF.

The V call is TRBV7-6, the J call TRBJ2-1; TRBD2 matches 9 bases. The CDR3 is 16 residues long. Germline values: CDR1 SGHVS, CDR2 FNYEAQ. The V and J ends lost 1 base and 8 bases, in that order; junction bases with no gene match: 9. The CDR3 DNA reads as TGTGCCAGCAGCTTAGGTGGTCTAGCGGGACTCCATGAGCAGTTCTTC. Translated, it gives CASSLGGLAGLHEQFF.

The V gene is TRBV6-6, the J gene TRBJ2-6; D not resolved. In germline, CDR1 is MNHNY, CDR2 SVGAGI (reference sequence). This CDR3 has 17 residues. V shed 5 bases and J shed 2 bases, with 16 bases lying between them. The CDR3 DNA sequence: TGTGCCAGCAGTCCCAGTGGGGTCATGGCTGGGGCCAACGTCCTGACTTTC. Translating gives CASSPSGVMAGANVLTF.

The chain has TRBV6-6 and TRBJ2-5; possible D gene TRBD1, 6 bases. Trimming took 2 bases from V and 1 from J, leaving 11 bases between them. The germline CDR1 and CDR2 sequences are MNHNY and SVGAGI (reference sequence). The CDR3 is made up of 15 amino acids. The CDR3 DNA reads TGTGCCAGCAGTTACGGCGGACAGCCCCAAGAGACCCAGTACTTC. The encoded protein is CASSYGGQPQETQYF.

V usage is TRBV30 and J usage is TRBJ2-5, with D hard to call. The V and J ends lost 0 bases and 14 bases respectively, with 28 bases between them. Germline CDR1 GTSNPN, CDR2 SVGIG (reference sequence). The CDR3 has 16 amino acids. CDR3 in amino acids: CAWSVLARSSESRPYF. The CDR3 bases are TGTGCCTGGAGTGTACTGGCTAGGTCGTCTGAAAGCAGACCTTACTTC.

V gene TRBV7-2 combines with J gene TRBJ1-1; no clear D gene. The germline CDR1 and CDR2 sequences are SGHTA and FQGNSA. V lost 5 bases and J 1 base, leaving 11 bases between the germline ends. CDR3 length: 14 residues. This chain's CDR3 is CASSAWTGNTEAFF. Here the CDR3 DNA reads TGTGCCAGCAGCGCCTGGACGGGGAACACTGAAGCTTTCTTT.

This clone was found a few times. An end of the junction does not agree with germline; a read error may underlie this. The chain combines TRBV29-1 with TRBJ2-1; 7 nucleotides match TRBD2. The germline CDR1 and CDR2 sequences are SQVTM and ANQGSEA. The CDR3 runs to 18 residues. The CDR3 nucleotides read TGCAGCGTGGAAGCTAGCGGTAAAACTAGAACCTCCTACAATGAGCAGTTCTTC. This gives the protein CSVEASGKTRTSYNEQFF.

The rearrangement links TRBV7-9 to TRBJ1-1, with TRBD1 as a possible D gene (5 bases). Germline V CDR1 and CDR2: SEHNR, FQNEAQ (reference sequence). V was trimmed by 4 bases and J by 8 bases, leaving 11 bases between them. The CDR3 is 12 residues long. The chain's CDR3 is CASSWGRLEAFF. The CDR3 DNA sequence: TGTGCCAGCAGCTGGGGACGGCTGGAAGCTTTCTTT.

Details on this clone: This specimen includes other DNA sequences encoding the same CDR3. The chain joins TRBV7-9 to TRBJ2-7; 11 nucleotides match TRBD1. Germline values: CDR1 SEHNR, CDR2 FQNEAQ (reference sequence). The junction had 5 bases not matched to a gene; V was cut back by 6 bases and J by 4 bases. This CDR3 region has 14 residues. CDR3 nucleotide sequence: TGTGCCAGCAGTTGGACAGGGGGCTCATACGAGCAGTACTTC. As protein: CASSWTGGSYEQYF.

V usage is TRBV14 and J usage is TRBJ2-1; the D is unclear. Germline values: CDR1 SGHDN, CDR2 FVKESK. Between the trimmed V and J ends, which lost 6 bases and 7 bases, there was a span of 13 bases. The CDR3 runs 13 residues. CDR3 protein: CASSLNWVNEQFF. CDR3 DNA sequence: TGTGCCAGCAGTCTGAACTGGGTTAATGAGCAGTTCTTC.

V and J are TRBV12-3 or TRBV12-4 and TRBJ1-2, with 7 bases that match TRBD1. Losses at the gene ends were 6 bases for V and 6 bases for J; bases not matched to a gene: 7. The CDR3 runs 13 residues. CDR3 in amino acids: CASRQQGLHGYTF. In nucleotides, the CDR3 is TGTGCCAGCAGACAACAGGGGCTGCATGGCTACACCTTC.

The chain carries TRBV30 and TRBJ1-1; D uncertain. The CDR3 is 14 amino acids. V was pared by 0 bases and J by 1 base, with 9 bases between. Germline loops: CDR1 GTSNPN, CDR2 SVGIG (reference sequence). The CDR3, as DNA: TGTGCCTGGAGTGTTTGGGTAGAGAACACTGAAGCTTTCTTT. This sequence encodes CAWSVWVENTEAFF. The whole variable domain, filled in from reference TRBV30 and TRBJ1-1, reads SQTIHQWPATLVQPVGSPLSLECTVEGTSNPNLYWYRQAAGRGLQLLFYSVGIGQISSEVPQNLSASRPQDRQFILSSKKLLLSDSGFYLCAWSVWVENTEAFFGQGTRLTVV.

The CDR3 sequence: CASSRRAWNEQFF. Here the CDR3 DNA reads TGTGCCAGCAGCCGAAGAGCCTGGAATGAGCAGTTCTTC. The chain recombines TRBV14 with TRBJ2-1; D gene unclear. Trimming took off 4 bases at V and 7 bases at J, with 11 bases between the two ends. CDR3 length: 13 residues. Germline lookup yields CDR1 SGHDN and CDR2 FVKESK.

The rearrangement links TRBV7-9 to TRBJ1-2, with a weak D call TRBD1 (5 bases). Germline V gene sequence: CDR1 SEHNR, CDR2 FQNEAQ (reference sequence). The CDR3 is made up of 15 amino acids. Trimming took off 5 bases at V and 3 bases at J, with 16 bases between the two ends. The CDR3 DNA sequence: TGTGCCAGCAGCGCTTATGGACAATCTGACTATGGCTACACCTTC. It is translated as CASSAYGQSDYGYTF.

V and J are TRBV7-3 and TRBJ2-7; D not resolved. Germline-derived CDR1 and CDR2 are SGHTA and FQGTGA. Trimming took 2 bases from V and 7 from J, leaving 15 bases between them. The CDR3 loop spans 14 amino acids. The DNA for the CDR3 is TGTGCCAGCAGCTTACAGCCTTCCCCTGGGGAGCAGTACTTC. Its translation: CASSLQPSPGEQYF.

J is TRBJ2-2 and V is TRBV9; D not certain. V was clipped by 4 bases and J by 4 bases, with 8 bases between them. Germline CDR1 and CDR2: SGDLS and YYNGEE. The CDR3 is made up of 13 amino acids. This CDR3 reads CASSPRLTGELFF. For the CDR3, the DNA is TGTGCCAGCAGCCCCCGGCTCACCGGGGAGCTGTTTTTT.

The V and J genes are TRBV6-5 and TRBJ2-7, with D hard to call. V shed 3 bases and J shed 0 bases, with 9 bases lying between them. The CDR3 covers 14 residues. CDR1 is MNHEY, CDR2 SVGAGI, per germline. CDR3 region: CASSYGQLSYEQYF. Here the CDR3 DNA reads TGTGCCAGCAGTTATGGGCAACTCTCCTACGAGCAGTACTTC.

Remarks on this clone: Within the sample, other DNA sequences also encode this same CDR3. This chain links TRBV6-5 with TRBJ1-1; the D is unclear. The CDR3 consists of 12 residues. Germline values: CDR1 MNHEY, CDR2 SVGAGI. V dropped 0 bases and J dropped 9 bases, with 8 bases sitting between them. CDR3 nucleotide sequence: TGTGCCAGCAGTTACTCTGGAAGGAAAGCTTTCTTT. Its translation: CASSYSGRKAFF.

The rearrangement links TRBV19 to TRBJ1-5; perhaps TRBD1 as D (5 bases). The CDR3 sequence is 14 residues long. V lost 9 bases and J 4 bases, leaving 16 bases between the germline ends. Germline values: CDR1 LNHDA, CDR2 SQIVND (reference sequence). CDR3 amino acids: CASAQRGRNQPQHF. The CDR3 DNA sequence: TGTGCCAGCGCTCAAAGGGGTCGAAATCAGCCCCAGCATTTT.

In DNA, the CDR3 is TGCGCCAGCAGCCAATTCGGGACAGGCGCGAACACCGGGGAGCTGTTTTTT. The encoded protein is CASSQFGTGANTGELFF. The chain joins TRBV4-3 to TRBJ2-2, with 8 positions matching TRBD1. Trimming took 2 bases from V and 0 from J; bases not matched to a gene: 5. The CDR3 has 17 amino acids. From germline, CDR1 is LGHNA and CDR2 YSLEER.

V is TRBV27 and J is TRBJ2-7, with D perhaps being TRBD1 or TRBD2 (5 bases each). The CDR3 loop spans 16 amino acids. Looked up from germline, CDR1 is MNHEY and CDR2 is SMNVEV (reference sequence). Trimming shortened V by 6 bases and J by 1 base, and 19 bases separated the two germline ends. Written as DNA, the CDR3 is TGTGCCAGCAGCCCGACATCCGCAGGGAGTTCCTACGAGCAGTACTTC. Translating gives CASSPTSAGSSYEQYF.

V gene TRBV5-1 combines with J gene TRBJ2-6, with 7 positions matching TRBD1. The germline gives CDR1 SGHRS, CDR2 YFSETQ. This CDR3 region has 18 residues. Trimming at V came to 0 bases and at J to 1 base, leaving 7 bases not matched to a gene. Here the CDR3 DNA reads TGCGCCAGCAGCTTGGATAGGGGGCCGGGATCTGGGGCCAACGTCCTGACTTTC. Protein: CASSLDRGPGSGANVLTF.

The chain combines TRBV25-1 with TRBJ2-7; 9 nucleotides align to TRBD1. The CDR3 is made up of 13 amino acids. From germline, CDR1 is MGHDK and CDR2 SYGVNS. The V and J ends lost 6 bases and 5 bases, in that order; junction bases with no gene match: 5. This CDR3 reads CASRPGQGDEQYF. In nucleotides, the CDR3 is TGTGCCAGCAGACCGGGACAGGGCGACGAGCAGTACTTC.

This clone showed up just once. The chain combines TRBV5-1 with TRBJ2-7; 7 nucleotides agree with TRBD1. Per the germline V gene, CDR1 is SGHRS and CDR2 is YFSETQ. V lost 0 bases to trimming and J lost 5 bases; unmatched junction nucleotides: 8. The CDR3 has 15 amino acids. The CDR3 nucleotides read TGCGCCAGCAGCTTGGTCGGGTACAGGGGCCACGAGCAGTACTTC. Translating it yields CASSLVGYRGHEQYF.

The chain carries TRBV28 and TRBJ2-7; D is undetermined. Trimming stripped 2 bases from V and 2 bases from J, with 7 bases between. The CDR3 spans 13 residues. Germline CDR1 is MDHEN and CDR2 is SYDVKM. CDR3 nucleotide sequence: TGTGCCAGCAGTTTAATTAGTCCCTACGAGCAGTACTTC. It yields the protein CASSLISPYEQYF.

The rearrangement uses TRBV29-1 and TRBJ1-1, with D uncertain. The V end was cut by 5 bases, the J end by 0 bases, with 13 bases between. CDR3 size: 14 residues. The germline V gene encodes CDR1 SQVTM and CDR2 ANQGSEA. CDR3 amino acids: CSVRSASMNTEAFF. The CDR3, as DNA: TGCAGCGTTAGGTCCGCTAGCATGAACACTGAAGCTTTCTTT.